What follows is one T cell receptor beta chain and its context. Its cognate antigen is unknown. CDR3 size: 16 residues. The J segment lost 7 bases and the V segment lost 0 bases, leaving 11 bases of the junction unmatched. The germline gives CDR1 SGHDT, CDR2 YYEEEE. Profiled with immunoSEQ multiplex PCR; TCRdb holds only in-frame clones, not every one. The repertoire holds around 69,000 clones, more than 80% seen once, with roughly 6% in the top ten. These data come from a study of OX40 agonist ivuxolimab in advanced cancers. Overall study results and limits: Some of the lowest clonal expansion was seen in partial responders at 0.1-3.0 mg/kg.

This clonotype was obtained from an adult with an advanced solid tumor such as melanoma, head and neck, liver or kidney cancer. This chain links TRBV5-6 with TRBJ1-1, with TRBD1 matching 8 bases. The sequences come from CD4+ or CD8+ T cells sorted from blood, collected in a trial of the OX40 agonist ivuxolimab. CDR3 nucleotide sequence: TGTGCCAGCAGCTTGGCAAAATGGACAGGGCGATTTGAAGCTTTCTTT. This sequence encodes CASSLAKWTGRFEAFF.